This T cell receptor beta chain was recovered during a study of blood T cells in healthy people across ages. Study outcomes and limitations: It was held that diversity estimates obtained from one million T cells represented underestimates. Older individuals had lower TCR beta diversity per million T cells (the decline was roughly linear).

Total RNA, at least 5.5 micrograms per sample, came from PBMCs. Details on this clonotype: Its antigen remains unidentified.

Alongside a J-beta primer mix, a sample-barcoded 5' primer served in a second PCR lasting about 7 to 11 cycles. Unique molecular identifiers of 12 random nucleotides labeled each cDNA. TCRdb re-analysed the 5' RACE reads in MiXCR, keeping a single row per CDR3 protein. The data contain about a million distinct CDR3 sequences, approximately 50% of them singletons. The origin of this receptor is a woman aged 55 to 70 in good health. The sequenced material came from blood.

The DNA for the CDR3 is TGTGCCAGCAGCCCCTACAGCAGCTCTCATCCTACGCAGTATTTT. Protein product: CASSPYSSSHPTQYF. The rearrangement joins TRBV25-1 to TRBJ2-3, with D uncertain. The V end lost 6 bases, the J end lost 8 bases, and 21 bases lay between the germline ends. Germline values: CDR1 MGHDK, CDR2 SYGVNS. The CDR3 length is 15 residues.